Listed here is a single T cell receptor beta chain. Looked up from germline, CDR1 is LNHDA and CDR2 is SQIVND (reference sequence). The V and J ends lost 7 bases and 3 bases respectively, with 15 bases between them. The CDR3 has 14 amino acids. TCRdb independently ran MiXCR on the RT-PCR reads; one entry per CDR3 protein. The sample carries about 680,000 distinct CDR3 sequences, 13% to 15% recorded once. V gene TRBV19 combines with J gene TRBJ1-2; TRBD1 might be the D (5 bases). The clonotype comes from a female donor in good health, serving as a healthy control. The source material was memory CD4+ T cells from blood. Written as DNA, the CDR3 is TGTGCCAGTACCCAAATTCAGGGCTACTATGGCTACACCTTC. Translated, it gives CASTQIQGYYGYTF.